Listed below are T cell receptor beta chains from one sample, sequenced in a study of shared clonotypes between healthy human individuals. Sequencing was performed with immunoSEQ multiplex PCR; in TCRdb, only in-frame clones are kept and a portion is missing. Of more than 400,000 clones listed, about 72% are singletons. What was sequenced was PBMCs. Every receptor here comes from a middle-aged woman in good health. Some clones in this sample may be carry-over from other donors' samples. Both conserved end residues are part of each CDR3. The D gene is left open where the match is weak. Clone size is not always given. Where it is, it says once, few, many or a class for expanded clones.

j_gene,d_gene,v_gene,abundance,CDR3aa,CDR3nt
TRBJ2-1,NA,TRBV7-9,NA,CASSPRRSGEQFF,TGTGCCAGCAGCCCACGGAGGAGCGGGGAGCAGTTCTTC
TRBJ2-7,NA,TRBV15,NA,CATSRDFGRVEYEQYF,TGTGCCACCAGCAGAGATTTTGGCAGGGTAGAGTACGAGCAGTACTTC
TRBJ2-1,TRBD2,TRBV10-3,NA,CAISDPGLAGDNEQFF,TGTGCCATCAGTGACCCGGGACTAGCGGGAGACAATGAGCAGTTCTTC
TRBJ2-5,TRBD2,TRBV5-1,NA,CASSLGGLAGDQETQYF,TGCGCCAGCAGCTTGGGGGGACTAGCGGGAGACCAAGAGACCCAGTACTTC
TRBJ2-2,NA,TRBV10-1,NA,CASSGDWTNTGELFF,TGCGCCAGCAGTGGGGACTGGACGAACACCGGGGAGCTGTTTTTT
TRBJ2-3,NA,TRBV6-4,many,CASSDKGGTDTQYF,TGTGCCAGCAGTGACAAGGGGGGCACAGATACGCAGTATTTT
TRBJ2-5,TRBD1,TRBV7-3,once,CASSLDREETQYF,TGTGCCAGCAGCTTGGACAGGGAAGAGACCCAGTACTTC
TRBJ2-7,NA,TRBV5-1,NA,CASSPDFAGGKQYF,TGCGCCAGCAGCCCCGACTTTGCGGGTGGGAAGCAGTACTTC
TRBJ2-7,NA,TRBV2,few,CASSGARRVEQYF,TGTGCCAGCAGTGGAGCCCGCAGGGTCGAGCAGTACTTC
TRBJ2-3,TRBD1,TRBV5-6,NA,CASSLGTGVTDTQYF,TGTGCCAGCAGCTTGGGGACAGGTGTTACAGATACGCAGTATTTT
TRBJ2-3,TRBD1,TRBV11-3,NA,CASSLGGTGDTQYF,TGTGCCAGCAGCTTAGGGGGGACAGGCGACACGCAGTATTTT
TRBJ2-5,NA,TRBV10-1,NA,CASSRHGGQETQYF,TGCGCCAGCAGTAGACACGGCGGCCAAGAGACCCAGTACTTC
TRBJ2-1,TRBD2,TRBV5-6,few,CASSFGLAGYNEQFF,TGTGCCAGCAGCTTTGGACTAGCGGGTTACAATGAGCAGTTCTTC
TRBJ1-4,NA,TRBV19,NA,CASSKQADEKLFF,TGTGCCAGTAGTAAGCAGGCTGATGAAAAACTGTTTTTT
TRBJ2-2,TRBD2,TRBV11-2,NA,CASSRLAGGPGGELFF,TGTGCCAGCAGCCGTCTAGCGGGAGGGCCCGGCGGGGAGCTGTTTTTT
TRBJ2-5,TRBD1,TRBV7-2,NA,CASSRTGGETQYF,TGTGCCAGCAGCAGGACAGGGGGAGAGACCCAGTACTTC
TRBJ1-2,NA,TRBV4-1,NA,CASSQDGDNPYGYTF,TGCGCCAGCAGCCAAGATGGGGACAACCCCTATGGCTACACCTTC
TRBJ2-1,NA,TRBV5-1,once,CASSLISENEQFF,TGCGCCAGCAGCTTGATATCAGAGAATGAGCAGTTCTTC
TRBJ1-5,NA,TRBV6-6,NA,CASRAGTAVVGPQHF,TGTGCCAGCAGGGCCGGGACCGCCGTCGTCGGGCCCCAGCATTTT
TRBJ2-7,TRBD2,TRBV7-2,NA,CASSLPPGLVGSYEQYF,TGTGCCAGCAGCTTACCCCCAGGACTAGTAGGATCCTACGAGCAGTACTTC
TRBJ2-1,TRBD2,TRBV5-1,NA,CASSLLPSGDNEQFF,TGCGCCAGCAGCTTGTTACCTAGCGGGGACAATGAGCAGTTCTTC
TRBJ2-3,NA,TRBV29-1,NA,CSVWPEDTQYF,TGCAGCGTGTGGCCCGAGGATACGCAGTATTTT
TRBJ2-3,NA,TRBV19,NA,CASSIVQGLTDTQYF,TGTGCCAGTAGTATAGTTCAGGGACTCACAGATACGCAGTATTTT
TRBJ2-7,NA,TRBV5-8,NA,CASSLDGSLVEQYF,TGTGCCAGCAGCTTGGACGGATCTCTTGTTGAGCAGTACTTC
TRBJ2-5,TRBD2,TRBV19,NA,CASSPPGTTQETQYF,TGTGCCAGTAGTCCACCCGGGACTACCCAAGAGACCCAGTACTTC
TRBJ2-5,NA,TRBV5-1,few,CASSLPQETQYF,TGCGCCAGCAGCTTGCCCCAAGAGACCCAGTACTTC
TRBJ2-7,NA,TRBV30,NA,CAWSRTDVGEQYF,TGTGCCTGGAGTCGGACGGATGTAGGGGAGCAGTACTTC
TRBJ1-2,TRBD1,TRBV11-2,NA,CATASDRGYGYTF,TGTGCCACCGCCTCCGACAGGGGCTATGGCTACACCTTC
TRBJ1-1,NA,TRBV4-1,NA,CASSRGGLNTEAFF,TGCGCCAGCAGCCGGGGGGGTTTGAACACTGAAGCTTTCTTT
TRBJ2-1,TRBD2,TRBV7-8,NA,CASSLWASGRAGEQFF,TGTGCCAGCAGCTTATGGGCTAGCGGGAGGGCCGGGGAGCAGTTCTTC
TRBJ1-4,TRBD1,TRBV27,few,CASSLGRGLLDEKLFF,TGTGCCAGCAGTTTGGGCAGGGGGCTTTTGGATGAAAAACTGTTTTTT
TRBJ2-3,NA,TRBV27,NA,CASSLEALDSGQYF,TGTGCCAGCAGTTTAGAAGCTTTGGACAGTGGGCAGTATTTT
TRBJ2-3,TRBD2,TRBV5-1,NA,CASSYGTSGGHTQYF,TGCGCCAGCAGCTATGGGACTAGCGGAGGGCATACGCAGTATTTT
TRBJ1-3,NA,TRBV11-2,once,CASSLGYYRDSGNTIYF,TGTGCCAGCAGCTTAGGGTATTACAGGGACTCTGGAAACACCATATATTTT
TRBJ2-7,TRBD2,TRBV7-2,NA,CASSLLAGNYEQYF,TGTGCCAGCAGCTTACTAGCGGGAAACTACGAGCAGTACTTC
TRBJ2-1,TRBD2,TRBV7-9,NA,CASSLEVAGGPGEQFF,TGTGCCAGCAGCTTAGAGGTAGCGGGAGGGCCGGGTGAGCAGTTCTTC
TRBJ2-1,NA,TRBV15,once,CATSRDRAGNNEQFF,TGTGCCACCAGCAGAGATCGGGCAGGGAACAATGAGCAGTTCTTC
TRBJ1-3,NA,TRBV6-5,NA,CASSPRGAGNTIYF,TGTGCCAGCAGCCCGCGGGGGGCTGGAAACACCATATATTTT
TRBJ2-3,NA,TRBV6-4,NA,CASSESGDTDTQYF,TGTGCCAGCAGTGAGAGCGGAGACACAGATACGCAGTATTTT
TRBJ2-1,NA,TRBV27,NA,CASSLLRESEQFF,TGTGCCAGCAGTCTCCTTAGGGAGAGTGAGCAGTTCTTC
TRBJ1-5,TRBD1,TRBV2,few,CASSGDRDQPQHF,TGTGCCAGCAGTGGGGACAGGGATCAGCCCCAGCATTTT
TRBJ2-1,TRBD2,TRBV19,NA,CASSIGARRAGGHNEQFF,TGTGCCAGTAGTATAGGGGCGCGACGGGCGGGAGGGCACAATGAGCAGTTCTTC
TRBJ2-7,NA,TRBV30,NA,CAWTSNYEQYF,TGTGCCTGGACCTCTAACTACGAGCAGTACTTC
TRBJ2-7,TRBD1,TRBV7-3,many,CASSLAVRTGGLGSYEQYF,TGTGCCAGCAGCTTAGCGGTGAGAACAGGGGGACTGGGGTCCTACGAGCAGTACTTC
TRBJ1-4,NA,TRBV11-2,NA,CASSAFQGLNEKLFF,TGTGCCAGCAGCGCCTTTCAGGGCCTTAATGAAAAACTGTTTTTT
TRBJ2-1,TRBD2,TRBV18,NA,CASSPGGGHNWRGVISDEQFF,TGTGCCAGCTCACCAGGCGGGGGTCACAATTGGAGGGGAGTTATCTCGGATGAGCAGTTCTTC
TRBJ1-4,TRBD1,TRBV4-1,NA,CASSRTGLNEKLFF,TGCGCCAGCAGCCGGACAGGGCTTAATGAAAAACTGTTTTTT
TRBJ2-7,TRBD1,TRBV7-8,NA,CASSLVGTGFYEQYF,TGTGCCAGCAGCTTAGTGGGGACAGGGTTCTACGAGCAGTACTTC
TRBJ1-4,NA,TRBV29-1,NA,CSVALQATNEKLFF,TGCAGCGTTGCCCTACAGGCAACTAATGAAAAACTGTTTTTT
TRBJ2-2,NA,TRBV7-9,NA,CASRTRGDTGELFF,TGTGCCAGCAGGACAAGAGGGGACACCGGGGAGCTGTTTTTT
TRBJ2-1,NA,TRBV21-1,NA,CASSLPSLLRPYNEQFF,TGTGCCAGCAGTCTACCAAGTCTACTGCGCCCTTACAATGAGCAGTTCTTC
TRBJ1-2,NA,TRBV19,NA,CASSPGFMGYGYTF,TGTGCCAGTAGCCCAGGATTTATGGGCTATGGCTACACCTTC
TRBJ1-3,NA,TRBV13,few,CASSLSLRKRRNRDGNTIYF,TGTGCCAGCAGCTTATCTCTCCGGAAACGAAGGAACAGGGATGGAAACACCATATATTTT
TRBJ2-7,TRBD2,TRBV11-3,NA,CASSPRGSGSREQYF,TGTGCCAGCAGCCCCCGGGGCAGCGGGAGTCGCGAGCAGTACTTC